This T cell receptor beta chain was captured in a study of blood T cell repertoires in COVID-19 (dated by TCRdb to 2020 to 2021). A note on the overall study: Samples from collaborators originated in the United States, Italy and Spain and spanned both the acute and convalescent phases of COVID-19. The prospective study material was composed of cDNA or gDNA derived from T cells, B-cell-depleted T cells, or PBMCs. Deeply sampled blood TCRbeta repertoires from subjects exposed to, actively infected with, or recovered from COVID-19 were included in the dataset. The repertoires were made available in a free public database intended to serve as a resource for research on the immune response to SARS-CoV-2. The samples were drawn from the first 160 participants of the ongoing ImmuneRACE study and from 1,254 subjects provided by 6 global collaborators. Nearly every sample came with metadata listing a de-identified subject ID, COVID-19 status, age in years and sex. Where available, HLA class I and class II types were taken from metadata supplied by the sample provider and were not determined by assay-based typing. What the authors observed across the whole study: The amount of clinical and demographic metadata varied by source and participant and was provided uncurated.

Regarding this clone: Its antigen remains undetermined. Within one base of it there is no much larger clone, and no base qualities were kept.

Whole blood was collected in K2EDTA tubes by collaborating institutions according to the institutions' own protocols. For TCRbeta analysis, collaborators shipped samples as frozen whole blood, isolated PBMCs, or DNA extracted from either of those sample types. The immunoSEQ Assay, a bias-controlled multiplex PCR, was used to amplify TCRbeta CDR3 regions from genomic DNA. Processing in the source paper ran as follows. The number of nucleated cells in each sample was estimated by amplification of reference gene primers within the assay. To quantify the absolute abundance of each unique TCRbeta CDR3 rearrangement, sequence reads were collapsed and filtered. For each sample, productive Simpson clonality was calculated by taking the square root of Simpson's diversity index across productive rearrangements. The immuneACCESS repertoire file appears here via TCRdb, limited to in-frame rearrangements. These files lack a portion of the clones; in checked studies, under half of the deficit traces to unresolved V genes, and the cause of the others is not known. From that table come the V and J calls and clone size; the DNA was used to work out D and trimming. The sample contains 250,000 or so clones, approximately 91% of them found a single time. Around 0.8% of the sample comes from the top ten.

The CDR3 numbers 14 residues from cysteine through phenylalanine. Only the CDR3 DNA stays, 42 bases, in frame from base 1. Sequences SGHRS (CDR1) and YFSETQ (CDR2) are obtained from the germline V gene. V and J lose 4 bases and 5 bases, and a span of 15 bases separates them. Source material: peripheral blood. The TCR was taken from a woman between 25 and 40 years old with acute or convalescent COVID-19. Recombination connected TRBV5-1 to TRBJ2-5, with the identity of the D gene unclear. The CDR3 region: CASSSQVARETQYF. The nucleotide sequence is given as TGCGCCAGCAGCAGCCAGGTCGCCAGGGAGACCCAGTACTTC.